This TCR beta chain was identified in a study of OX40 agonist ivuxolimab in advanced cancers. The CDR3 is made up of 12 amino acids. V lost 2 bases and J lost 2, with 0 bases in between. The germline V gene encodes CDR1 MGHRA and CDR2 YSYEKL. Using immunoSEQ multiplex PCR, the repertoire was profiled, and TCRdb retains in-frame clones only, with some absent. The table has tens of thousands of clones, about 86% seen once. The input for sequencing was CD4+ or CD8+ T cells sorted from blood, taken in a trial of the OX40 agonist ivuxolimab. The V gene is TRBV4-1, the J gene TRBJ2-2; D gene unclear. This clonotype was sampled from an adult with an advanced solid tumor such as melanoma, head and neck, liver or kidney cancer. The CDR3, as DNA: TGCGCCAGCAGCCAAAACACCGGGGAGCTGTTTTTT. It is translated as CASSQNTGELFF.